Following are 22 T cell receptor beta chains from one sample sequenced in a study of cytotoxic CD8 clonotypes in ibrutinib-treated CLL. Here immunoSEQ multiplex PCR was the method, and the copy in TCRdb shows in-frame clones only, minus some. The sample records 43,000 or so clones, about 65% being singletons. This material consisted of PBMCs, taken after 24 months of ibrutinib treatment. The source is a human donor with chronic lymphocytic leukemia.

This chain uses TRBV30 with TRBJ2-3; D might be TRBD1 (6 bases). CDR3 length: 13 amino acids. V lost 4 bases to trimming and J lost 4 bases, with 12 bases between them. Germline CDR1 is GTSNPN and CDR2 is SVGIG (reference sequence). The CDR3, as DNA: TGTGCCTGGACACAGGGAGTGGCAGATACGCAGTATTTT. It codes for CAWTQGVADTQYF.

This chain links TRBV2 with TRBJ2-1; 11 bases are shared with TRBD2. Germline trimming cut 6 bases from V and 3 bases from J; bases unmatched to any gene: 7. Germline V CDR1 and CDR2: SNHLY, FYNNEI. The CDR3 consists of 16 residues. Written as DNA, the CDR3 is TGTGCCAGCAGGCACGGGACTAGCGGTAGCTACAATGAGCAGTTCTTC. It encodes CASRHGTSGSYNEQFF.

V usage is TRBV6-5 and J usage is TRBJ2-2; possible D gene TRBD1, 5 bases. Germline V gene sequence: CDR1 MNHEY, CDR2 SVGAGI. The germline V and J ends were trimmed by 2 bases and 3 bases, with 10 bases remaining between them. There are 15 residues in the CDR3. For the CDR3, the DNA is TGTGCCAGCAGTTACCGCAGGGTAGACACCGGGGAGCTGTTTTTT. Its translation: CASSYRRVDTGELFF.

The CDR3 DNA follows: TGTGCCAGCAGTTTCGGGACAGGCTCAAATCAGCCCCAGCATTTT. The encoded protein is CASSFGTGSNQPQHF. The J gene is TRBJ1-5, the V gene TRBV27; 8 positions match TRBD1. J gave up 4 bases and V 3 bases, and 5 bases lay outside the gene matches. This CDR3 has 15 amino acids. Germline V gene data show CDR1 as MNHEY and CDR2 as SMNVEV (reference sequence).

This chain links TRBV11-1 with TRBJ1-2, with a weak D call TRBD1 (6 bases). V lost 1 base and J 7 bases, leaving 10 bases between the germline ends. CDR3 size: 13 residues. Germline V gene data show CDR1 as SGHAT and CDR2 as FQDESV (reference sequence). The CDR3 loop reads CASSLDRDSGYTF. The CDR3 nucleotides are TGTGCCAGCAGCTTAGACAGGGATTCTGGCTACACCTTC.

This clone was observed a few times. The J gene is TRBJ1-2, the V gene TRBV19; a possible D gene is TRBD1 (5 bases). Germline V gene lookup returns CDR1 LNHDA and CDR2 SQIVND (reference sequence). The length of the CDR3 is 13 residues. V was cut by 3 bases and J by 1 base, with 6 bases left in between. CDR3 bases: TGTGCCAGTAGTATTGACAGTAACTATGGCTACACCTTC. It yields the protein CASSIDSNYGYTF.

The chain links TRBV30 to TRBJ2-5, with D perhaps TRBD1 or TRBD2 (6 bases each). The V and J ends lost 0 bases and 4 bases respectively, with 18 bases between them. CDR3 size: 16 residues. Germline CDR1 is GTSNPN and CDR2 is SVGIG (reference sequence). The CDR3 nucleotides read TGTGCCTGGAGTGTTATGGAGGGGGGCCGCGGAGAGACCCAGTACTTC. It is translated as CAWSVMEGGRGETQYF.

This clone was seen many times. The rearrangement joins TRBV27 to TRBJ2-7, with TRBD2 as a possible D gene (6 bases). Germline V gene sequence: CDR1 MNHEY, CDR2 SMNVEV (reference sequence). The CDR3 runs to 14 residues. The V gene lost 5 bases and the J gene lost 6 bases, with 17 bases spanning the gap. DNA for the CDR3: TGTGCCAGCAGTACCCGTTCGGGAGCGGGCGAGCAGTACTTC. This translates into CASSTRSGAGEQYF.

V and J are TRBV5-4 and TRBJ1-1; D gene unclear. Germline V gene lookup returns CDR1 SGHNT and CDR2 YYREEE (reference sequence). Trimming stripped 0 bases from V and 6 bases from J, with 6 bases between. The CDR3 totals 12 residues. The CDR3 sequence is CASSLGSSEAFF. CDR3 coding DNA: TGTGCCAGCAGCTTGGGTTCCTCTGAAGCTTTCTTT.

This clone appeared once. This rearrangement joins TRBV5-1 to TRBJ2-7, with TRBD2 identical over 12 bases. CDR3 length equals 17 residues. The ends lost 0 bases at V and 3 bases at J; junction bases unmatched: 7. Per the germline V gene, CDR1 is SGHRS and CDR2 is YFSETQ. CDR3 amino acids: CASSLGSSSGRVYEQYF. In nucleotides, the CDR3 is TGCGCCAGCAGCTTGGGTTCATCTAGCGGGAGGGTCTACGAGCAGTACTTC.

The V call is TRBV19, the J call TRBJ1-3; 7 nucleotides match TRBD1. Germline loops: CDR1 LNHDA, CDR2 SQIVND (reference sequence). J was trimmed by 7 bases and V by 3 bases; bases with no gene match: 6. The CDR3 has 14 amino acids. CDR3 in DNA: TGTGCCAGTAGTATTTACAGGGGTGAGAACACCATATATTTT. It encodes CASSIYRGENTIYF.

The chain links TRBV2 to TRBJ2-7; unclear D gene. Between the trimmed V and J ends, which lost 0 bases and 9 bases, there was a span of 15 bases. Per the germline V gene, CDR1 is SNHLY and CDR2 is FYNNEI. This CDR3 comprises 14 residues. The CDR3: CASSEAVPTGRQYF. Written as DNA, the CDR3 is TGTGCCAGCAGTGAAGCCGTTCCGACGGGCAGGCAGTACTTC.

Concerning this clone: Other nucleotide sequences from this sample produce the same CDR3. The chain couples TRBV28 to TRBJ2-7, with D unresolved. The CDR3 is made up of 12 amino acids. Trimming shortened V by 8 bases and J by 2 bases, and 10 bases separated the two germline ends. The germline V gene has CDR1 MDHEN and CDR2 SYDVKM. CDR3 loop: CASVRGTYEQYF. The CDR3 bases are TGTGCCAGCGTCCGAGGAACCTACGAGCAGTACTTC.

The CDR3 reads CASSGSWDRATEAFF. In DNA form, the CDR3 reads TGTGCCAGCAGTGGATCCTGGGACAGGGCCACTGAAGCTTTCTTT. This chain uses TRBV6-5 with TRBJ1-1, with TRBD1 identical over 9 bases. The junction had 8 bases not matched to a gene; V was cut back by 5 bases and J by 4 bases. CDR3 length equals 15 residues. Germline assignment: CDR1 MNHEY and CDR2 SVGAGI.

This clone was counted once. The rearrangement uses TRBV5-1 and TRBJ1-4, with 7 bases fitting TRBD1. The CDR3 has 17 amino acids. Germline V gives CDR1 SGHRS, CDR2 YFSETQ. The J segment lost 2 bases and the V segment lost 1 base, leaving 8 bases of the junction unmatched. The CDR3 loop is CASSLYRGRLTNEKLFF. CDR3 coding DNA: TGCGCCAGCAGCTTGTACAGGGGCAGGCTGACTAATGAAAAACTGTTTTTT.

This chain connects TRBV11-2 to TRBJ2-3; D might be TRBD1 or TRBD2, each matching 5 bases. CDR3 length: 16 amino acids. CDR1 SGHAT and CDR2 FQNNGV come from the germline V gene. Trimming removed 5 bases at V and 1 base at J, with 16 bases between. This CDR3 is CASSTRAGRGTDTQYF. As DNA, the CDR3 is TGTGCCAGCAGCACCCGGGCAGGGAGAGGCACAGATACGCAGTATTTT.

This clone was seen once. The V call is TRBV19, the J call TRBJ1-4, with D uncertain. Germline V gives CDR1 LNHDA, CDR2 SQIVND (reference sequence). Trimming took off 5 bases at V and 8 bases at J, with 18 bases between the two ends. This CDR3 comprises 15 residues. The CDR3 DNA follows: TGTGCCAGTAGTCCGACCGAGTGGGCTCGGGAAAAACTGTTTTTT. Its translation is CASSPTEWAREKLFF.

The chain employs TRBV10-3 and TRBJ1-5, with D possibly TRBD1 on 5 matching bases. There are 15 residues in the CDR3. V gave up 3 bases and J gave up 0 bases, with 9 bases separating them. Germline assignment: CDR1 ENHRY and CDR2 SYGVKD. CDR3 loop: CAISEGGDSNQPQHF. CDR3 bases: TGTGCCATCAGTGAAGGAGGGGATAGCAATCAGCCCCAGCATTTT.

The chain recombines TRBV29-1 with TRBJ2-6, with 10 bases fitting TRBD1. This CDR3 contains 17 residues. Per the germline V gene, CDR1 is SQVTM and CDR2 is ANQGSEA. V lost 5 bases and J lost 1; bases outside the gene matches: 8. CDR3 sequence: CSVQQGTGASGANVLTF. As DNA, the CDR3 is TGCAGCGTTCAGCAAGGGACAGGGGCTTCTGGGGCCAACGTCCTGACTTTC.

The gene calls are TRBV27 and TRBJ2-3, with 10 positions matching TRBD1. The J segment lost 1 base and the V segment lost 4 bases, leaving 2 bases of the junction unmatched. In germline, CDR1 is MNHEY, CDR2 SMNVEV (reference sequence). The CDR3 is 15 residues long. The CDR3 coding sequence is TGTGCCAGCAGTTGGGACAGGGGAGGCACAGATACGCAGTATTTT. Translation gives CASSWDRGGTDTQYF.

V gene TRBV18 combines with J gene TRBJ1-1; D not resolved. Trimming cost V 3 bases and J 0 bases, with 8 bases left between them. The CDR3 is 14 amino acids. The germline V gene has CDR1 KGHSH and CDR2 LQKENI. CDR3 coding DNA: TGTGCCAGCTCACCGGTGCCCCTGAACACTGAAGCTTTCTTT. This encodes CASSPVPLNTEAFF. Full variable domain (outside the CDR3, taken from reference TRBV18 and TRBJ1-1): NAGVMQNPRHLVRRRGQEARLRCSPMKGHSHVYWYRQLPEEGLKFMVYLQKENIIDESGMPKERFSAEFPKEGPSILRIQQVVRGDSAAYFCASSPVPLNTEAFFGQGTRLTVV.

The J gene is TRBJ2-7, the V gene TRBV27; 8 bases align to TRBD1. Trimming cost V 4 bases and J 4 bases; bases outside gene matches: 3. This CDR3 is built from 13 residues. CDR1 is MNHEY, CDR2 SMNVEV, per germline (reference sequence). CDR3 protein: CASSSRQGYEQYF. CDR3 DNA: TGTGCCAGCAGTTCCCGACAGGGGTACGAGCAGTACTTC.